This T cell receptor (beta chain) appears in the sequencing data of a study of cytomegalovirus exposure and HLA in healthy donors. Some clones are missing from TCRdb's copy, which holds only in-frame ones; the method was immunoSEQ multiplex PCR. The sample has about 150,000 clones; around 84% are singletons. Germline lookup yields CDR1 SGHDT and CDR2 YYEEEE. The ends lost 4 bases at V and 6 bases at J; junction bases unmatched: 5. The CDR3 contains 13 residues. The sequencing input was PBMCs. The V call is TRBV5-6, the J call TRBJ2-3; 7 bases are shared with TRBD2. The sequence derives from a human donor in good health. The CDR3: CASSLLARDTQYF. The CDR3 DNA reads as TGTGCCAGCAGCCTACTAGCGAGGGATACGCAGTATTTT. The whole variable domain, remainder taken from reference TRBV5-6 and TRBJ2-3, is DAGVTQSPTHLIKTRGQQVTLRCSPKSGHDTVSWYQQALGQGPQFIFQYYEEEERQRGNFPDRFSGHQFPNYSSELNVNALLLGDSALYLCASSLLARDTQYFGPGTRLTVL.